A single sample gave rise to the 18 T cell receptor beta chains below, sequenced in a study of T cell responses to AZD1222 COVID-19 vaccine. Clones were read by immunoSEQ multiplex PCR, and TCRdb kept only the in-frame ones, dropping some. The sample lists under 200,000 clones; roughly 93% were seen once. The specimen was peripheral blood, collected on day 0 of AZD1222 vaccination. These receptors were collected from an adult in good health.

This clone was observed once. The rearrangement links TRBV6-5 to TRBJ1-6, with D perhaps matching TRBD1 (5 bases). This CDR3 is 15 amino acids long. Trimming pared 6 bases from V and 7 bases from J, leaving 16 bases between. In germline, CDR1 is MNHEY, CDR2 SVGAGI. The CDR3 nucleotides are TGTGCCAGCAGGCCGCTGGGGCAGCAGAATTCACCCCTCCACTTT. It is translated as CASRPLGQQNSPLHF.

J is TRBJ1-3 and V is TRBV7-9, with 7 nucleotides matching TRBD1. The germline CDR1 and CDR2 sequences are SEHNR and FQNEAQ (reference sequence). This CDR3 spans 15 amino acids. J lost 2 bases, V lost 6 bases, and 7 bases had no gene match. CDR3 amino acids: CASRETGTAGNTIYF. For the CDR3, the DNA is TGTGCCAGCAGGGAGACCGGGACAGCTGGAAACACCATATATTTT.

This clone was recorded once. The genes are TRBV2 and TRBJ1-4; a weak D match, TRBD1 (5 bases). CDR1 is SNHLY and CDR2 is FYNNEI in the germline V gene. The CDR3 length is 13 residues. Trimming removed 8 bases from V and 5 bases from J, with 12 bases in between. CDR3 region: CASLRGENEKLFF. The CDR3 nucleotides read TGTGCCAGCCTACGGGGGGAGAATGAAAAACTGTTTTTT.

The chain links TRBV19 to TRBJ2-3; 12 positions agree with TRBD1. The CDR3 sequence is 16 residues long. Unmatched junction bases numbered 3, after V lost 3 bases and J lost 2 bases. Germline CDR1 LNHDA, CDR2 SQIVND (reference sequence). The CDR3 DNA follows: TGTGCCAGTAGTATTGGGGACAGGGGGCACACAGATACGCAGTATTTT. It is translated as CASSIGDRGHTDTQYF.

The chain links TRBV18 to TRBJ1-4, with a possible D match to TRBD1 (6 bases). The CDR3 is 13 residues long. V shed 8 bases and J shed 4 bases, with 11 bases lying between them. Germline V gene lookup returns CDR1 KGHSH and CDR2 LQKENI. In nucleotides, the CDR3 is TGTGCCAGCCAGGAGGGGGTTAATGAAAAACTGTTTTTT. It yields the protein CASQEGVNEKLFF.

V is TRBV15 and J is TRBJ2-1, with D perhaps given as TRBD1 or TRBD2 (6 bases each). Trimming left V 5 bases short and J 5 bases short, with 16 bases between. This CDR3 spans 15 amino acids. CDR1 is LNHNV, CDR2 YYDKDF, per germline (reference sequence). The CDR3: CATSGKRGRDNEQFF. The CDR3 DNA is TGTGCCACCAGCGGCAAACGGGGGCGGGACAATGAGCAGTTCTTC.

The chain joins TRBV6-1 to TRBJ2-7; 9 nucleotides align to TRBD1. V shed 4 bases, J shed 6 bases, and the junction held 13 bases outside the gene matches. The CDR3 runs to 16 residues. Germline V gene lookup returns CDR1 MNHNS and CDR2 SASEGT. CDR3 protein: CASSVKSGTGNAEQYF. In DNA, the CDR3 is TGTGCCAGCAGTGTCAAATCCGGGACAGGGAACGCCGAGCAGTACTTC.

This chain joins TRBV27 and TRBJ2-7; 12 bases are shared with TRBD2. The V gene end was trimmed by 6 bases and the J gene end by 6 bases; junction bases not matched to a gene: 18. This CDR3 is 18 amino acids long. The germline gives CDR1 MNHEY, CDR2 SMNVEV (reference sequence). The CDR3 DNA reads TGTGCCAGCAGCCTTAACGGACTAGCGGGACTCTACGTCCCCGAGCAGTACTTC. Translation: CASSLNGLAGLYVPEQYF.

The rearrangement uses TRBV6-5 and TRBJ2-5; D gene unclear. The CDR3 is 13 amino acids. Per germline, CDR1 MNHEY and CDR2 SVGAGI. The V and J ends lost 6 bases and 1 base respectively, with 9 bases between them. Written as DNA, the CDR3 is TGTGCCAGCAGCTTCGGACCCCAAGAGACCCAGTACTTC. It translates to CASSFGPQETQYF.

The CDR3: CASSRVWTGGKQSEKLFF. In nucleotides, the CDR3 is TGTGCCAGCAGCCGGGTCTGGACAGGGGGTAAGCAGAGTGAAAAACTGTTTTTT. The chain recombines TRBV7-9 with TRBJ1-4, with TRBD1 matching 10 bases. The CDR3 totals 18 residues. CDR1 is SEHNR and CDR2 is FQNEAQ in the germline V gene (reference sequence). The trim removed 5 bases at V and 7 bases at J, leaving 16 bases unmatched.

This clone was recorded once. J is TRBJ1-1 and V is TRBV3-1 (or the pseudogene TRBV3-2), with 8 nucleotides matching TRBD1. This CDR3 spans 13 amino acids. After removal of 8 bases from V and 8 bases from J, the junction contained 10 bases not matched to a gene. Germline lookup yields CDR1 LGHDT and CDR2 YNNKEL (reference sequence). The CDR3 DNA reads as TGTGCCAGCTCGTTCCCACAGGGGGTGGAAGCTTTCTTT. Its protein product is CASSFPQGVEAFF.

This clone was observed a single time. The genes are TRBV5-1 and TRBJ2-7; 7 positions agree with TRBD1. The junction had 12 bases not matched to a gene; V was cut back by 6 bases and J by 3 bases. Germline V lookup: CDR1 SGHRS, CDR2 YFSETQ. The length of the CDR3 is 15 residues. The CDR3 DNA sequence: TGCGCCAGCAACGATGGACAGGACCACCTCTACGAGCAGTACTTC. Encoded protein: CASNDGQDHLYEQYF.

V usage is TRBV7-9 and J usage is TRBJ2-3; 8 nucleotides line up with TRBD2. The CDR3 runs to 18 residues. Germline trimming cut 5 bases from V and 4 bases from J; bases unmatched to any gene: 17. Germline V gene sequence: CDR1 SEHNR, CDR2 FQNEAQ (reference sequence). CDR3 sequence: CASSPAGAATGRADTQYF. The CDR3, as DNA: TGTGCCAGCAGCCCAGCGGGGGCGGCTACGGGACGTGCAGATACGCAGTATTTT.

Note on this clone: An end of the junction differs from the germline gene, which may be a read error. The chain joins TRBV20-1 to TRBJ1-1; 10 bases map to TRBD1. There are 11 residues in the CDR3. Germline assignment: CDR1 DFQATT and CDR2 SNEGSKA (reference sequence). The CDR3 DNA follows: TGCAGTGCCTGGGACAGGGGCCCGACCAACTTT. Encoded protein: CSAWDRGPTNF.

This clone appeared a few times. V is TRBV2 and J is TRBJ1-6; D not resolved. The CDR3 has 14 amino acids. Trimming removed 10 bases at V and 7 bases at J, with 17 bases between. Germline CDR1 is SNHLY and CDR2 is FYNNEI. In DNA, the CDR3 is TGTGCCACCTCAAGCGGGTTCGGGAATTCACCCCTCCACTTT. This sequence encodes CATSSGFGNSPLHF.

This chain joins TRBV27 and TRBJ2-1, with 8 bases fitting TRBD2. CDR1 and CDR2 from the germline V gene are MNHEY and SMNVEV (reference sequence). J was trimmed by 1 base and V by 6 bases; bases with no gene match: 2. The CDR3 runs 14 residues. The CDR3 spells CASSSSGSYNEQFF. The CDR3 coding sequence is TGTGCCAGCAGCTCTAGCGGGTCCTACAATGAGCAGTTCTTC.

This clone was observed a single time. The chain is built from TRBV9 and TRBJ2-3; the D gene is possibly TRBD2 (5 bases). Per the germline V gene, CDR1 is SGDLS and CDR2 is YYNGEE. Trimming stripped 2 bases from V and 0 bases from J, with 16 bases between. This CDR3 has 17 amino acids. The CDR3 DNA is TGTGCCAGCAGCGTCCCTGGAGGCGGGCAAAGCACAGATACGCAGTATTTT. As protein: CASSVPGGGQSTDTQYF.

The chain combines TRBV19 with TRBJ1-2, with 9 positions matching TRBD1. The ends lost 6 bases at V and 5 bases at J; junction bases unmatched: 4. The length of the CDR3 is 13 residues. Germline V gives CDR1 LNHDA, CDR2 SQIVND (reference sequence). The CDR3 reads CASRLGTGYGYTF. DNA for the CDR3: TGTGCCAGTAGGCTAGGGACAGGGTATGGCTACACCTTC.